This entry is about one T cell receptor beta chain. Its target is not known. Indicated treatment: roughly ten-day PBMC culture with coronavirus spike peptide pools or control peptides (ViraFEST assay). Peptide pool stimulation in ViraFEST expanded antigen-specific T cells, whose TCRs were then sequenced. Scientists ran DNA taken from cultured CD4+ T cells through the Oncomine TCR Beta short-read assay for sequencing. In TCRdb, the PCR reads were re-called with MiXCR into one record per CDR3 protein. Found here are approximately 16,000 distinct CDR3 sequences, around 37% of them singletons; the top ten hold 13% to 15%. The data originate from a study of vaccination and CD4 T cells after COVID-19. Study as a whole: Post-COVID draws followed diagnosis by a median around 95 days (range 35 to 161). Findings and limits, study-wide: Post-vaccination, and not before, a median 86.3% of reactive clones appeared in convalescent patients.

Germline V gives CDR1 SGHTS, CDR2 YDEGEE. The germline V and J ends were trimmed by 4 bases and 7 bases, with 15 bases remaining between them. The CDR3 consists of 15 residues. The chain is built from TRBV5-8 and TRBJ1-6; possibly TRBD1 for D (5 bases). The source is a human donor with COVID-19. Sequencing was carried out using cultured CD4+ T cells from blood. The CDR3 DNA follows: TGTGCCAGCAGCCCTTCCGGACGGGGGAATTCACCCCTCCACTTT. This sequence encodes CASSPSGRGNSPLHF.